These 28 T cell receptor beta chains were sequenced from one sample in a study of blood T cell repertoires in COVID-19. Clones were read by immunoSEQ multiplex PCR, and TCRdb kept only the in-frame ones, dropping some. This sample has 150,000 to 200,000 clones; approximately 85% occur once, and the top ten carry 8.1%. The sequenced material came from peripheral blood. These receptors originate from a woman aged 60-70 years with COVID-19, enrolled during active disease.

The sample holds a few counts of this clone. The chain links TRBV5-1 to TRBJ2-7, with TRBD1 as a possible D gene (6 bases). The CDR3 sequence is 15 residues long. From germline, CDR1 is SGHRS and CDR2 YFSETQ. Trimming pared 0 bases from V and 5 bases from J, leaving 15 bases between. CDR3 coding DNA: TGCGCCAGCAGCTTGGCCGGAGACAGGTGGCACGAGCAGTACTTC. Translating it yields CASSLAGDRWHEQYF.

V usage is TRBV29-1 and J usage is TRBJ2-2; 7 bases line up with TRBD2. Per germline, CDR1 SQVTM and CDR2 ANQGSEA. Trimming removed 4 bases from V and 6 bases from J; junction bases left unmatched: 5. The CDR3 extends over 13 amino acids. CDR3 loop: CSVGRAGAGELFF. The CDR3 DNA reads TGCAGCGTTGGGAGGGCGGGAGCCGGGGAGCTGTTTTTT.

This clone appeared a few times. This rearrangement joins TRBV20-1 to TRBJ2-7; 15 positions agree with TRBD2. The CDR3 has 16 amino acids. Germline loops: CDR1 DFQATT, CDR2 SNEGSKA (reference sequence). Trimming at V came to 3 bases and at J to 7 bases, leaving 10 bases not matched to a gene. The CDR3 spells CSASIEGTSGRWEQYF. CDR3 DNA: TGCAGTGCTAGTATCGAGGGGACTAGCGGGAGGTGGGAGCAGTACTTC.

The V and J genes are TRBV6-2 or TRBV6-3 and TRBJ1-2; D possibly corresponds to TRBD1 (5 bases). Germline-derived CDR1 and CDR2 are MNHEY and SVGEGT. The CDR3 runs 13 residues. The V and J ends lost 5 bases and 7 bases respectively, with 14 bases between them. The CDR3 reads CASSTTALSGYTF. Written as DNA, the CDR3 is TGTGCCAGCAGTACGACAGCCCTCTCTGGCTACACCTTC.

The gene calls are TRBV7-2 and TRBJ2-7, with 10 bases lining up with TRBD1. Trimming took 6 bases from V and 2 from J; bases not matched to a gene: 1. The CDR3 is made up of 13 amino acids. Germline values: CDR1 SGHTA, CDR2 FQGNSA. CDR3 DNA: TGTGCCAGCAGGGGGACAGGGGCCTACGAGCAGTACTTC. Protein product: CASRGTGAYEQYF.

The CDR3 reads CASSGGHLYSDTQYF. CDR3 in DNA: TGTGCCAGCAGCGGGGGACACCTTTACTCAGATACGCAGTATTTT. The rearrangement joins TRBV11-3 to TRBJ2-3, with D possibly matching TRBD1 (6 bases). The germline CDR1 and CDR2 sequences are SGHNT and YENEEA. The CDR3 covers 15 residues. V was clipped by 5 bases and J by 4 bases, with 16 bases between them.

The genes are TRBV9 and TRBJ2-2; possible D gene TRBD2, 5 bases. The CDR3 covers 15 residues. Germline V CDR1 and CDR2: SGDLS, YYNGEE. Trimming took 0 bases from V and 7 from J, leaving 13 bases between them. In nucleotides, the CDR3 is TGTGCCAGCAGCGTAGAACAGCCCGGGGTCGGGGAGCTGTTTTTT. As protein: CASSVEQPGVGELFF.

V gene TRBV20-1 combines with J gene TRBJ2-5; no definite D call. Germline assignment: CDR1 DFQATT and CDR2 SNEGSKA (reference sequence). The CDR3 covers 10 residues. Trimming left V 3 bases short and J 9 bases short, with 8 bases between. CDR3 DNA sequence: TGCAGTGCTAGGGGCGCTTCCCAGTACTTC. Translation gives CSARGASQYF.

The chain employs TRBV7-3 and TRBJ1-1, with D unresolved. CDR1 is SGHTA, CDR2 FQGTGA, per germline. The CDR3 covers 13 residues. Between the trimmed V and J ends, which lost 5 bases and 8 bases, there was a span of 15 bases. CDR3 protein: CASSPPGGMEAFF. As DNA, the CDR3 is TGTGCCAGCAGCCCCCCGGGAGGGATGGAAGCTTTCTTT.

The CDR3 DNA reads as TGTGCCACCAGTGAGCAGACAGGGTTCGGCGGGACAGATACGCAGTATTTT. This gives the protein CATSEQTGFGGTDTQYF. The chain carries TRBV24-1 and TRBJ2-3; 7 bases agree with TRBD1. Trimming at V came to 4 bases and at J to 3 bases, leaving 12 bases not matched to a gene. CDR1 is KGHDR, CDR2 SFDVKD, per germline. The CDR3 totals 17 residues.

The chain recombines TRBV28 with TRBJ1-2, with D unclear. Trimming cost V 6 bases and J 1 base, with 12 bases left between them. Per the germline V gene, CDR1 is MDHEN and CDR2 is SYDVKM. This CDR3 region has 14 residues. In DNA, the CDR3 is TGTGCCAGCAGGCGGGCCAGTTATAACTATGGCTACACCTTC. Its protein is CASRRASYNYGYTF.

The rearrangement joins TRBV5-1 to TRBJ2-7; 9 bases align to TRBD1. Trimming removed 1 base from V and 2 bases from J; junction bases left unmatched: 7. The germline V gene encodes CDR1 SGHRS and CDR2 YFSETQ. The CDR3 extends over 16 amino acids. The CDR3 region is CASSLSLGTGPYEQYF. Written as DNA, the CDR3 is TGCGCCAGCAGCTTGAGCCTCGGGACAGGGCCCTACGAGCAGTACTTC.

The chain is built from TRBV19 and TRBJ2-6, with D unresolved. CDR1 and CDR2 (germline): LNHDA, SQIVND (reference sequence). The CDR3 has 16 amino acids. Deletions cut 6 bases from V and 0 bases from J, with 12 bases between. The CDR3: CASSKKVASGANVLTF. The CDR3 bases are TGTGCCAGTAGCAAAAAAGTAGCCTCTGGGGCCAACGTCCTGACTTTC.

The chain's CDR3 is CASSANQGSYEQYF. CDR3 nucleotide sequence: TGTGCCAGCAGCGCCAATCAGGGGAGCTACGAGCAGTACTTC. The rearrangement joins TRBV9 to TRBJ2-7, with D possibly matching TRBD1 (6 bases). Per germline, CDR1 SGDLS and CDR2 YYNGEE. This CDR3 contains 14 residues. Trimming cost V 3 bases and J 3 bases, with 13 bases left between them.

Here the CDR3 reads CATPYRAGNTIYF. DNA of the CDR3: TGTGCCACCCCGTACAGGGCTGGAAACACCATATATTTT. The chain uses TRBV27 and TRBJ1-3; weak D call: TRBD1 (6 bases). This CDR3 is 13 amino acids long. Germline loops: CDR1 MNHEY, CDR2 SMNVEV (reference sequence). The germline V and J ends were trimmed by 10 bases and 2 bases, with 12 bases remaining between them.

The genes are TRBV28 and TRBJ2-1, with 11 nucleotides matching TRBD2. From germline, CDR1 is MDHEN and CDR2 SYDVKM. The CDR3 is 16 residues long. With V trimmed by 2 bases and J by 4 bases, 4 bases remained unmatched. This chain's CDR3 is CASSLGSSGGYNEQFF. The CDR3 DNA sequence: TGTGCCAGCAGTTTAGGGTCTAGCGGGGGGTACAATGAGCAGTTCTTC.

The J gene is TRBJ1-1, the V gene TRBV5-1; TRBD1 aligns across 8 bases. CDR1 SGHRS and CDR2 YFSETQ come from the germline V gene. The ends lost 6 bases at V and 1 base at J; junction bases unmatched: 11. This CDR3 region has 16 residues. In DNA, the CDR3 is TGCGCCAGCACTCACAGGGGGATCGGGCGGAACACTGAAGCTTTCTTT. It is translated as CASTHRGIGRNTEAFF.

This chain connects TRBV19 to TRBJ1-2; 10 bases are a match to TRBD1. The CDR3 runs 15 residues. Germline-derived CDR1 and CDR2 are LNHDA and SQIVND (reference sequence). V was clipped by 4 bases and J by 4 bases; unmatched bases: 6. The chain's CDR3 is CASSTTWTGGYGYTF. For the CDR3, the DNA is TGTGCCAGTAGTACTACATGGACAGGGGGCTATGGCTACACCTTC.

The chain recombines TRBV10-3 with TRBJ1-1, with 7 bases that match TRBD1. V dropped 3 bases and J dropped 1; count of bases not matched to a gene: 8. This CDR3 spans 16 amino acids. The germline V gene encodes CDR1 ENHRY and CDR2 SYGVKD. CDR3 DNA: TGTGCCATCAGTGATCCTAACAGGGGACCGAACACTGAAGCTTTCTTT. It translates to CAISDPNRGPNTEAFF.

The V gene is TRBV6-2 or TRBV6-3, the J gene TRBJ1-6; 8 bases are shared with TRBD1. CDR1 is MNHEY, CDR2 SVGEGT, per germline. V gave up 2 bases and J gave up 7 bases; unmatched junction bases: 10. The CDR3 sequence is 17 residues long. CDR3 in DNA: TGTGCCAGCAGTTACATTCCCGGGGGACAGGAAAATTCACCCCTCCACTTT. It is translated as CASSYIPGGQENSPLHF.

The rearrangement links TRBV5-1 to TRBJ2-6; D gene uncertain. Germline V CDR1 and CDR2: SGHRS, YFSETQ. The V gene lost 6 bases and the J gene lost 0 bases, with 10 bases spanning the gap. This CDR3 contains 15 residues. CDR3 in DNA: TGCGCCAGCACTTCGCCAGGCTCTGGGGCCAACGTCCTGACTTTC. Amino acids: CASTSPGSGANVLTF.

The chain uses TRBV2 and TRBJ2-3; 8 nucleotides align to TRBD2. The CDR3 spans 14 residues. J lost 5 bases, V lost 7 bases, and 8 bases had no gene match. CDR1 and CDR2 (germline): SNHLY, FYNNEI. CDR3 protein: CASTKAGVVDTQYF. CDR3 nucleotide sequence: TGTGCCAGCACCAAAGCGGGGGTAGTAGATACGCAGTATTTT.

The J gene is TRBJ1-6, the V gene TRBV11-1; D uncertain. From germline, CDR1 is SGHAT and CDR2 FQDESV (reference sequence). With 3 bases removed from V and 0 bases from J, the gap between germline ends came to 6 bases. The CDR3 is 15 amino acids. CDR3 in amino acids: CASSLRRSYNSPLHF. The DNA of the CDR3 is TGTGCCAGCAGCTTGCGGCGCTCCTATAATTCACCCCTCCACTTT.

This clone was recorded once. The V and J genes are TRBV6-1 and TRBJ1-1, with TRBD1 matching 8 bases. Germline V CDR1 and CDR2: MNHNS, SASEGT. The J segment lost 10 bases and the V segment lost 1 base, leaving 5 bases of the junction unmatched. CDR3 length equals 13 residues. DNA for the CDR3: TGTGCCAGCAGTGAAGGGACAGGGAATAGAGCTTTCTTT. This gives the protein CASSEGTGNRAFF.

This rearrangement joins TRBV10-1 to TRBJ2-2; TRBD2 matches 12 bases. The CDR3 has 17 residues. The germline gives CDR1 WNHNN, CDR2 SYGVQD (reference sequence). Trimming cost V 3 bases and J 4 bases; bases outside gene matches: 6. The CDR3 loop is CASSDPLAGGSTGELFF. CDR3 nucleotide sequence: TGCGCCAGCAGTGACCCACTAGCGGGGGGCTCCACCGGGGAGCTGTTTTTT.

For the CDR3, the DNA is TGTGCCGGAGGGGTCACGGGCACCCTAAACTATGGCTACACCTTC. This sequence encodes CAGGVTGTLNYGYTF. The V gene is TRBV5-6, the J gene TRBJ1-2, with D possibly TRBD1 on 5 matching bases. Trimming pared 10 bases from V and 2 bases from J, leaving 21 bases between. Germline CDR1 reads SGHDT; CDR2 reads YYEEEE. CDR3 length equals 15 residues.

The chain joins TRBV5-4 to TRBJ2-2; TRBD1 agrees at 8 bases. Losses at the gene ends were 5 bases for V and 1 base for J; bases not matched to a gene: 7. The CDR3 has 16 residues. The germline V gene has CDR1 SGHNT and CDR2 YYREEE (reference sequence). CDR3 loop: CASRPYGTGNTGELFF. The CDR3 region has the DNA TGTGCCAGCAGACCCTACGGGACAGGGAACACCGGGGAGCTGTTTTTT.

The chain joins TRBV4-1 to TRBJ2-3; 9 bases match TRBD2. This CDR3 has 17 amino acids. The junction had 7 bases not matched to a gene; V was cut back by 3 bases and J by 0 bases. CDR1 and CDR2 from the germline V gene are MGHRA and YSYEKL. CDR3 amino acids: CASSQAGGGPSTDTQYF. CDR3 DNA: TGCGCCAGCAGCCAGGCGGGAGGGGGACCGAGCACAGATACGCAGTATTTT.